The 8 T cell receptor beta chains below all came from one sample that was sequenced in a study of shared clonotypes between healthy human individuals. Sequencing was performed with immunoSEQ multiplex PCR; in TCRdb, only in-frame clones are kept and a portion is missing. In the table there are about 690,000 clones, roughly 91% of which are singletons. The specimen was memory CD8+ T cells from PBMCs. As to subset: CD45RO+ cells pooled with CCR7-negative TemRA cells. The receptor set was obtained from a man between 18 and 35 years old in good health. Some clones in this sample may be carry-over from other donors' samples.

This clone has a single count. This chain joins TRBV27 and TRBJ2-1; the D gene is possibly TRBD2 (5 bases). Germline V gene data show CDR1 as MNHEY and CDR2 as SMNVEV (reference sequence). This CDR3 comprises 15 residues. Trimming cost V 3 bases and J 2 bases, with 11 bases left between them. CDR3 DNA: TGTGCCAGCAGTTTTTGGGTGGGAGCCTACAATGAGCAGTTCTTC. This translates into CASSFWVGAYNEQFF.

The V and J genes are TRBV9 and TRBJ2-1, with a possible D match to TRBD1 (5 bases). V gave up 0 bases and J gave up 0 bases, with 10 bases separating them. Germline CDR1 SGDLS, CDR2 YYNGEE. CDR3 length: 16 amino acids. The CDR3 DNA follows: TGTGCCAGCAGCGTAGAGGGAACAGGCTCCTACAATGAGCAGTTCTTC. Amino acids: CASSVEGTGSYNEQFF.

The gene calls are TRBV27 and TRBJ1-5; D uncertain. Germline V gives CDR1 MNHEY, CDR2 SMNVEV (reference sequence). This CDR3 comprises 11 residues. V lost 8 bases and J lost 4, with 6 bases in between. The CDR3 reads CASCQNQPQHF. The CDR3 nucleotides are TGTGCCAGCTGTCAAAATCAGCCCCAGCATTTT.

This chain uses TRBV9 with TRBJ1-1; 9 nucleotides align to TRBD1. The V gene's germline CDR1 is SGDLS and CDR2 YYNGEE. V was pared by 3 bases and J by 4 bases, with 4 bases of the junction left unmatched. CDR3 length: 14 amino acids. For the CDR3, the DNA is TGTGCCAGCAGCGCACAGGGGGCTCGCACTGAAGCTTTCTTT. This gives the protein CASSAQGARTEAFF.

DNA of the CDR3: TGTGCCAGCAGTCCTCAGACAGTTCCTGGAAACACCATATATTTT. Translated: CASSPQTVPGNTIYF. The chain joins TRBV6-1 to TRBJ1-3; possible D gene TRBD1, 5 bases. The CDR3 runs to 15 residues. The germline V and J ends were trimmed by 5 bases and 2 bases, with 13 bases remaining between them. Germline CDR1 is MNHNS and CDR2 is SASEGT.

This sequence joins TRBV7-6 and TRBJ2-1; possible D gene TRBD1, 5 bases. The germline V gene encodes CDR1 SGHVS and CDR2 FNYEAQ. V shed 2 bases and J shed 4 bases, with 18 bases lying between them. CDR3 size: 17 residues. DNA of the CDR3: TGTGCCAGCAGCTTACTCTCTCAGGGAAGGGTTTACAATGAGCAGTTCTTC. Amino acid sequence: CASSLLSQGRVYNEQFF.

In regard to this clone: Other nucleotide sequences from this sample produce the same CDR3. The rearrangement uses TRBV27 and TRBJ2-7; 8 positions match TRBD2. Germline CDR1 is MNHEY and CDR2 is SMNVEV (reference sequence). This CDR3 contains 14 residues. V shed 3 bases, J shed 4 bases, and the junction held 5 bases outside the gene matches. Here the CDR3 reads CASSFVAGSYEQYF. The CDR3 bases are TGTGCCAGCAGTTTTGTAGCGGGATCTTACGAGCAGTACTTC.

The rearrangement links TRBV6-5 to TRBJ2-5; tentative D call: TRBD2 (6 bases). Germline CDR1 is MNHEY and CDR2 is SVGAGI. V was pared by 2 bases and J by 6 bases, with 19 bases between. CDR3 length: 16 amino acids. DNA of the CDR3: TGTGCCAGCAGTTACGGAGGGGAGGCAGGGTCACAGACCCAGTACTTC. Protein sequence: CASSYGGEAGSQTQYF.